The present T cell receptor (beta chain) was sequenced within a study of T cell repertoires in cytomegalovirus infection. Overall study: In public TCR beta signatures, there were indications of both CMV infection and matching HLA type. Study-level results: HLA-C-restricted CMV-specific TCR beta clonotypes prevailed in the ex vivo response. Pooled public TCR beta family frequency picked out CMV carriers with the relevant HLA.

Ten or more counts support this clonotype. Its specificity is not known. TCRdb used MiXCR to reprocess the reads, holding one entry per CDR3 protein. Here the sample spans more than 150,000 distinct CDR3 sequences, roughly a fifth being singletons. The CDR3 length is 10 residues. V shed 3 bases and J shed 6 bases, with 6 bases lying between them. Germline-derived CDR1 and CDR2 are DFQATT and SNEGSKA (reference sequence). This sequence was found in a human donor in good health (CMV status not recorded). Some clones in this sample may be carry-over from other donors' samples. The chain has TRBV20-1 and TRBJ2-7; D uncertain. Source material: PBMCs. CDR3 sequence reads: CSASLLEQYF. CDR3 bases: TGCAGTGCTAGCCTCCTCGAGCAGTACTTC.